The 13 T cell receptor beta chains below come from one sample, sequenced in a study of human T cells and chemical hapten exposure. TCRdb re-called the RACE reads through MiXCR, storing one row per CDR3 protein. The sample holds tens of thousands of distinct CDR3 sequences; roughly a tenth are singletons and the top ten take under 2.5%. The time point here: patch test 2, 6 weeks after DPC sensitization. Treatment indicated: therapeutic diphenylcyclopropenone sensitization with weekly scalp DPC. The starting material was whole blood, obtained in connection with sensitization to the hapten diphenylcyclopropenone (DPC). These receptors all come from a woman in her thirties with alopecia areata. Some clones in this sample may be carry-over from other donors' samples.

This clonotype was observed at least ten times. The chain carries TRBV6-6 and TRBJ2-7; tentatively, D is TRBD1 (6 bases). CDR3 length: 12 amino acids. Looked up from germline, CDR1 is MNHNY and CDR2 is SVGAGI (reference sequence). With 6 bases removed from V and 5 bases from J, the gap between germline ends came to 11 bases. CDR3 sequence: CASSETGHEQYF. CDR3 in DNA: TGTGCCAGCAGCGAAACAGGGCACGAGCAGTACTTC.

The chain has TRBV19 and TRBJ1-5; tentatively, D is TRBD1 (5 bases). This CDR3 has 19 amino acids. Between the trimmed V and J ends, which lost 3 bases and 3 bases, there was a span of 24 bases. Germline-derived CDR1 and CDR2 are LNHDA and SQIVND (reference sequence). CDR3 in amino acids: CASSMRELGVGGANQPQHF. CDR3 sequence (DNA): TGTGCCAGTAGTATGCGGGAGCTGGGCGTTGGGGGAGCCAATCAGCCCCAGCATTTT. The whole variable domain, remainder taken from reference TRBV19 and TRBJ1-5, is DGGITQSPKYLFRKEGQNVTLSCEQNLNHDAMYWYRQDPGQGLRLIYYSQIVNDFQKGDIAEGYSVSREKKESFPLTVTSAQKNPTAFYLCASSMRELGVGGANQPQHFGDGTRLSIL.

This clonotype appeared many times. The rearrangement links TRBV20-1 to TRBJ2-3, with D possibly TRBD2 on 7 matching bases. Per the germline V gene, CDR1 is DFQATT and CDR2 is SNEGSKA (reference sequence). The CDR3 is made up of 16 amino acids. Trimming cost V 0 bases and J 6 bases, with 19 bases left between them. CDR3 sequence reads: CSARDGRGLREDTQYF. For the CDR3, the DNA is TGCAGTGCTAGAGATGGGCGGGGGCTCCGCGAGGATACGCAGTATTTT.

This clonotype has a count of ten or more. The chain employs TRBV18 and TRBJ1-3; D remains ambiguous. Germline lookup yields CDR1 KGHSH and CDR2 LQKENI. V was trimmed by 0 bases and J by 0 bases, leaving 12 bases between them. The CDR3 has 17 residues. CDR3 protein: CASSPPGSGFSGNTIYF. For the CDR3, the DNA is TGTGCCAGCTCACCACCGGGATCGGGTTTCTCTGGAAACACCATATATTTT.

This clonotype was recorded many times. The chain joins TRBV6-2 or TRBV6-3 to TRBJ2-1, with TRBD1 matching over 11 bases. Germline CDR1 and CDR2: MNHEY and SVGEGT. Trimming at V came to 5 bases and at J to 2 bases, leaving 5 bases not matched to a gene. The CDR3 extends over 16 amino acids. The CDR3, as DNA: TGTGCCAGCAGTCGCCTGGGACAGGGGGCCTACAATGAGCAGTTCTTC. Residues: CASSRLGQGAYNEQFF.

This clonotype was seen repeatedly, ten times or more. This chain links TRBV6-2 or TRBV6-3 with TRBJ2-3; D unclear. V lost 5 bases and J 1 base, leaving 1 base between the germline ends. CDR3 length: 11 amino acids. Germline CDR1 is MNHEY and CDR2 is SVGEGT. DNA for the CDR3: TGTGCCAGCAGTCGCACAGATACGCAGTATTTT. It translates to CASSRTDTQYF.

This clonotype turned up a few times. V and J are TRBV12-3 or TRBV12-4 and TRBJ2-1; D gene uncertain. This CDR3 comprises 13 residues. V was cut by 3 bases and J by 0 bases, with 3 bases left in between. DNA for the CDR3: TGTGCCAGCAGTTTTGGCTCCTACAATGAGCAGTTCTTC. Translated, it gives CASSFGSYNEQFF.

This clonotype has at least ten counts. The CDR3 coding sequence is TGTGCCAGCAGCCTGACTAGCGGGATCACCGGGGAGCTGTTTTTT. Protein sequence: CASSLTSGITGELFF. V usage is TRBV12-3 or TRBV12-4 and J usage is TRBJ2-2, with 11 bases matching TRBD2. The CDR3 has 15 amino acids. V gave up 6 bases and J gave up 4 bases; unmatched junction bases: 4.

The chain has TRBV2 and TRBJ1-1; TRBD1 matches 9 bases. The junction had 3 bases not matched to a gene; V was cut back by 6 bases and J by 4 bases. The CDR3 is 13 residues long. Per germline, CDR1 SNHLY and CDR2 FYNNEI. The CDR3 here is CASRRDRATEAFF. The CDR3 nucleotides read TGTGCCAGCAGAAGGGACAGGGCCACTGAAGCTTTCTTT.

Ten or more counts support this clonotype. The chain combines TRBV9 with TRBJ1-2, with D tentatively TRBD1 (5 bases). Trimming took 0 bases from V and 8 from J, leaving 14 bases between them. This CDR3 contains 14 residues. Per germline, CDR1 SGDLS and CDR2 YYNGEE. CDR3 region: CASSVATQGLGYTF. CDR3 nucleotide sequence: TGTGCCAGCAGCGTAGCTACGCAGGGTCTCGGCTACACCTTC.

The chain is built from TRBV7-9 and TRBJ2-5, with a tentative D call TRBD1 (6 bases). The CDR3 runs to 16 residues. Germline V CDR1 and CDR2: SEHNR, FQNEAQ (reference sequence). V gave up 1 base and J gave up 5 bases, with 17 bases separating them. The CDR3: CASSLGNRVIGETQYF. The CDR3 DNA is TGTGCCAGCAGCTTAGGGAACAGGGTCATCGGGGAGACCCAGTACTTC.

This clonotype was recorded once. This may come from a read error, since a much larger clone is one base off. The chain recombines TRBV6-2 or TRBV6-3 with TRBJ1-1; 10 bases line up with TRBD1. V was clipped by 7 bases and J by 8 bases; unmatched bases: 19. The CDR3 has 17 amino acids. Per germline, CDR1 MNHEY and CDR2 SVGEGT. The chain's CDR3 is CASTLTGGASWCPEAFF. Written as DNA, the CDR3 is TGTGCCAGCACCCTGACAGGGGGCGCCTCTTGGTGCCCCGAAGCTTTCTTT.

The sample holds many counts of this clonotype. The V gene is TRBV20-1, the J gene TRBJ2-5; 8 positions agree with TRBD2. In germline, CDR1 is DFQATT, CDR2 SNEGSKA (reference sequence). This CDR3 has 16 amino acids. V lost 0 bases and J lost 5; bases outside the gene matches: 11. CDR3 DNA sequence: TGCAGTGCTAGAGAGGGCCTTAGCGGGGCATGGGAGACCCAGTACTTC. Translating gives CSAREGLSGAWETQYF.